Only a few counts were recorded for the clone carrying this T cell receptor (beta chain). The data were produced by immunoSEQ multiplex PCR, yet TCRdb's version contains in-frame clones alone and is incomplete. Of approximately 580,000 clones in the sample, about 84% were seen once. These data originate in a study of shared T cell receptors in the human thymus. V gave up 4 bases and J gave up 4 bases; unmatched junction bases: 21. Looked up from germline, CDR1 is SGHKS and CDR2 is YYEKEE (reference sequence). The CDR3 totals 19 residues. These same data were also listed under a study on human thymus T cells. In that study: Donors consisted of healthy Finnish infants (having corrective surgery for congenital heart defects). The study used thymus tissue resected during corrective heart surgery. There appeared to be biased usage of V and J genes in thymic and blood repertoires. In unrelated individuals, thymic repertoires overlapped highly, according to related research.

This receptor was identified in a boy under two years old with a congenital heart defect. The V gene is TRBV5-5, the J gene TRBJ1-2, with TRBD1 identical over 8 bases. The specimen sequenced was thymocytes. CDR3 region: CASSILLTGDTHLAYGYTF. CDR3 coding DNA: TGTGCCAGCAGCATCCTTCTGACAGGGGACACCCATCTGGCCTATGGCTACACCTTC.